The entry below gives a single T cell receptor (beta chain) sequence along with its context. This sample is part of a study of control samples from healthy donors and cancer patients. The assay was immunoSEQ multiplex PCR, and TCRdb's table has in-frame clones only and misses some. The sample lists some 130,000 clones, 85% to 90% occurring once. This sequence originates from a man aged 45-60 years with head and neck cancer. The specimen was PBMCs.

DNA of the CDR3: TGCGCCAGCAGCCAAGCGCACATCAATCAGCCCCAGCATTTT. It yields the protein CASSQAHINQPQHF. The chain recombines TRBV4-1 with TRBJ1-5; D not resolved. The CDR3 is 14 residues long. Deletions cut 1 base from V and 3 bases from J, with 7 bases between. Germline loops: CDR1 MGHRA, CDR2 YSYEKL.